The 30 T cell receptor beta chains below were found in one sample sequenced in a study of blood T cell repertoires in COVID-19 (dated by TCRdb to 2019 to 2021). The library was prepared using the immunoSEQ multiplex PCR assay. TCRdb mirrors the immuneACCESS table, restricted to in-frame sequences. Some clones are absent from its copies; in checked studies, under half trace to an unresolved V gene, and the reason for the others is unknown. The sample table contains some 160,000 clones; only one count was recorded for around 80% of them. 5% of the sample is held by the ten biggest clonotypes. The specimen was peripheral blood. Every receptor here comes from a woman aged 50 to 65 with acute or convalescent COVID-19.

CDR3 region: CASSSTGQGVHEQYF. The CDR3 DNA sequence: TGTGCCAGCAGCTCCACCGGACAGGGCGTGCACGAGCAGTACTTC. V is TRBV5-8 and J is TRBJ2-7; 8 positions match TRBD1. This CDR3 contains 15 residues. Germline V gene lookup returns CDR1 SGHTS and CDR2 YDEGEE. The junction had 10 bases not matched to a gene; V was cut back by 3 bases and J by 5 bases.

V and J are TRBV29-1 and TRBJ1-1, with D maybe TRBD1 (6 bases). Looked up from germline, CDR1 is SQVTM and CDR2 is ANQGSEA. V was pared by 5 bases and J by 10 bases, with 20 bases between. The CDR3 sequence is 13 residues long. The CDR3 sequence: CSVSTPGQYRAFF. CDR3 sequence (DNA): TGCAGCGTTTCAACCCCAGGACAGTATCGAGCTTTCTTT.

CDR3 residues: CASSSRRDRAGEGTEAFF. The CDR3 DNA sequence: TGTGCCAGCAGCTCGCGCCGGGACAGGGCAGGCGAGGGAACTGAAGCTTTCTTT. This chain uses TRBV9 with TRBJ1-1, with 9 positions matching TRBD1. The CDR3 loop spans 18 amino acids. Trimming removed 4 bases from V and 5 bases from J; junction bases left unmatched: 18. Germline V gene data show CDR1 as SGDLS and CDR2 as YYNGEE. The full variable domain, rest sourced from reference TRBV9 and TRBJ1-1, is DSGVTQTPKHLITATGQRVTLRCSPRSGDLSVYWYQQSLDQGLQFLIQYYNGEERAKGNILERFSAQQFPDLHSELNLSSLELGDSALYFCASSSRRDRAGEGTEAFFGQGTRLTVV.

This chain connects TRBV7-8 to TRBJ2-7; possible D gene TRBD1, 5 bases. CDR3 length: 13 amino acids. The germline gives CDR1 SGHVS, CDR2 FQNEAQ. Between the trimmed V and J ends, which lost 5 bases and 3 bases, there was a span of 11 bases. CDR3 sequence (DNA): TGTGCCAGCAGCCAAGCGACAGACTACGAGCAGTACTTC. As protein: CASSQATDYEQYF.

V and J are TRBV24-1 and TRBJ2-2; D may be TRBD1 (8 bases). The V end lost 1 base, the J end lost 5 bases, and 19 bases lay between the germline ends. CDR3 length equals 18 residues. CDR1 and CDR2 (germline): KGHDR, SFDVKD. CDR3 bases: TGTGCCACCAGTGATTTCGGGGGGACAGGCTTGGTTACCGGGGAGCTGTTTTTT. Translating it yields CATSDFGGTGLVTGELFF.

This chain uses TRBV7-2 with TRBJ1-1; D not certain. Trimming stripped 1 base from V and 4 bases from J, with 10 bases between. Germline CDR1 and CDR2: SGHTA and FQGNSA. The CDR3 has 14 residues. In DNA, the CDR3 is TGTGCCAGCAGCTTAGTCGAGGGCGGCACTGAAGCTTTCTTT. Translating gives CASSLVEGGTEAFF.

The chain couples TRBV6-2 or TRBV6-3 to TRBJ2-1, with 10 bases matching TRBD1. The CDR3 covers 15 residues. Germline V gene data show CDR1 as MNHEY and CDR2 as SVGEGT. Trimming at V came to 6 bases and at J to 7 bases, leaving 9 bases not matched to a gene. As DNA, the CDR3 is TGTGCCAGCAGCGCGCCGGGACAGGGGATTAATGAGCAGTTCTTC. This translates into CASSAPGQGINEQFF.

The V call is TRBV12-3 or TRBV12-4, the J call TRBJ1-5; D not certain. V shed 5 bases and J shed 5 bases, with 7 bases lying between them. The CDR3 covers 12 residues. CDR3 in DNA: TGTGCCAGCAGTCCTAATGATCAGCCCCAGCATTTT. Protein product: CASSPNDQPQHF.

V usage is TRBV19 and J usage is TRBJ1-1; TRBD1 matches 9 bases. The CDR3 has 14 amino acids. The V gene end was trimmed by 7 bases and the J gene end by 7 bases; junction bases not matched to a gene: 10. Per the germline V gene, CDR1 is LNHDA and CDR2 is SQIVND (reference sequence). The CDR3 loop is CASNETPGQGEAFF. The DNA for the CDR3 is TGTGCCAGTAATGAAACCCCGGGACAGGGTGAAGCTTTCTTT.

The rearrangement links TRBV2 to TRBJ1-1, with D possibly TRBD1 on 5 matching bases. The germline V gene has CDR1 SNHLY and CDR2 FYNNEI. This CDR3 comprises 17 residues. Trimming removed 4 bases at V and 4 bases at J, with 22 bases between. The CDR3 sequence: CASSGGAFTLGRTEAFF. CDR3 in DNA: TGTGCCAGCAGTGGTGGAGCCTTCACCTTGGGGCGCACTGAAGCTTTCTTT. Together with reference TRBV2 and TRBJ1-1, the CDR3 gives the full variable domain: EPEVTQTPSHQVTQMGQEVILRCVPISNHLYFYWYRQILGQKVEFLVSFYNNEISEKSEIFDDQFSVERPDGSNFTLKIRSTKLEDSAMYFCASSGGAFTLGRTEAFFGQGTRLTVV.

The chain uses TRBV2 and TRBJ2-5; 7 nucleotides line up with TRBD2. Losses at the gene ends were 7 bases for V and 5 bases for J; bases not matched to a gene: 7. CDR3 length: 13 amino acids. Germline loops: CDR1 SNHLY, CDR2 FYNNEI. In nucleotides, the CDR3 is TGTGCCAGCAAAAACTCCGGGGGGGAGACCCAGTACTTC. Its protein product is CASKNSGGETQYF.

The chain combines TRBV7-2 with TRBJ2-5; D possibly corresponds to TRBD2 (5 bases). Per germline, CDR1 SGHTA and CDR2 FQGNSA. The CDR3 runs 14 residues. Trimming left V 5 bases short and J 5 bases short, with 15 bases between. DNA of the CDR3: TGTGCCAGCAGCCCTAGTGTGGGGAGCGAGACCCAGTACTTC. This codes for CASSPSVGSETQYF. Drawing the rest from reference TRBV7-2 and TRBJ2-5, the complete variable domain is GAGVSQSPSNKVTEKGKDVELRCDPISGHTALYWYRQSLGQGLEFLIYFQGNSAPDKSGLPSDRFSAERTGGSVSTLTIQRTQQEDSAVYLCASSPSVGSETQYFGPGTRLLVL.

The V and J genes are TRBV2 and TRBJ1-4, with D possibly being TRBD1 (5 bases). Between the trimmed V and J ends, which lost 5 bases and 4 bases, there was a span of 14 bases. The CDR3 is 15 amino acids. CDR1 SNHLY and CDR2 FYNNEI come from the germline V gene. The CDR3 bases are TGTGCCAGCAGTCCCGACAGTAAGATTAATGAAAAACTGTTTTTT. Protein sequence: CASSPDSKINEKLFF. Using reference TRBV2 and TRBJ1-4 for the parts outside the CDR3, the full variable domain is EPEVTQTPSHQVTQMGQEVILRCVPISNHLYFYWYRQILGQKVEFLVSFYNNEISEKSEIFDDQFSVERPDGSNFTLKIRSTKLEDSAMYFCASSPDSKINEKLFFGSGTQLSVL.

The V gene is TRBV4-2, the J gene TRBJ2-1; 9 bases fit TRBD2. Germline trimming cut 0 bases from V and 8 bases from J; bases unmatched to any gene: 5. The length of the CDR3 is 15 residues. Germline V gives CDR1 LGHNA, CDR2 YNFKEQ. CDR3 DNA: TGTGCCAGCAGCCAAGAGGCGGGGGGGCGGTATGAGCAGTTCTTC. This translates into CASSQEAGGRYEQFF.

The rearrangement uses TRBV6-6 and TRBJ2-7; TRBD2 aligns across 8 bases. V was clipped by 6 bases and J by 3 bases; unmatched bases: 7. CDR3 size: 14 residues. Germline V CDR1 and CDR2: MNHNY, SVGAGI (reference sequence). This CDR3 reads CASSHGGDNYEQYF. For the CDR3, the DNA is TGTGCCAGCAGCCACGGGGGGGACAACTACGAGCAGTACTTC.

Concerning this clone itself: A much larger clonotype is one base distant, so this may be a read error. Other DNA variants within this sample encode the same CDR3. J is TRBJ2-7 and V is TRBV12-5; 10 nucleotides agree with TRBD1. The CDR3 runs 16 residues. The germline gives CDR1 LGHNT, CDR2 FRNRAP. As DNA, the CDR3 is TGTGCTAGTGGTTTGGCCGACAGGGGGCCGTCCTATGAGCAGTACTTC. Amino acid sequence: CASGLADRGPSYEQYF.

The rearrangement uses TRBV2 and TRBJ2-5; 10 nucleotides agree with TRBD1. V shed 7 bases, J shed 1 base, and the junction held 9 bases outside the gene matches. The germline V gene encodes CDR1 SNHLY and CDR2 FYNNEI. The CDR3 runs to 16 residues. CDR3 loop: CASTGGRTGGQETQYF. The CDR3, as DNA: TGTGCCAGCACCGGGGGTAGGACAGGGGGCCAAGAGACCCAGTACTTC.

This chain links TRBV7-2 with TRBJ2-3; TRBD2 matches 13 bases. The germline V gene encodes CDR1 SGHTA and CDR2 FQGNSA. The CDR3 is made up of 16 amino acids. V shed 5 bases and J 5 bases; nucleotides not matched to a gene: 7. Here the CDR3 DNA reads TGTGCCAGCAGCCCGACTAGCGGGGGGCCCCTAGATACGCAGTATTTT. Protein product: CASSPTSGGPLDTQYF.

CDR3 residues: CASSYRTEPSTDTQYF. In DNA, the CDR3 is TGTGCCAGCAGCTACCGGACTGAGCCCAGCACAGATACGCAGTATTTT. The chain links TRBV13 to TRBJ2-3; tentative D call: TRBD2 (5 bases). Germline V gene lookup returns CDR1 PRHDT and CDR2 FYEKMQ (reference sequence). This CDR3 has 16 amino acids. V gave up 4 bases and J gave up 0 bases, with 14 bases separating them. The full variable domain, rest sourced from reference TRBV13 and TRBJ2-3, is AAGVIQSPRHLIKEKRETATLKCYPIPRHDTVYWYQQGPGQDPQFLISFYEKMQSDKGSIPDRFSAQQFSDYHSELNMSSLELGDSALYFCASSYRTEPSTDTQYFGPGTRLTVL.

This clone has only one observation. V gene TRBV9 combines with J gene TRBJ2-1; a possible D gene is TRBD1 (5 bases). The V gene lost 0 bases and the J gene lost 1 base, with 14 bases spanning the gap. Germline CDR1 reads SGDLS; CDR2 reads YYNGEE. This CDR3 is built from 17 residues. This CDR3 reads CASSVGGTRVSYNEQFF. Written as DNA, the CDR3 is TGTGCCAGCAGCGTAGGGGGAACCAGGGTTTCCTACAATGAGCAGTTCTTC.

The chain links TRBV5-1 to TRBJ2-5; 9 bases agree with TRBD1. CDR3 length: 16 amino acids. Per the germline V gene, CDR1 is SGHRS and CDR2 is YFSETQ. After removal of 5 bases from V and 4 bases from J, the junction contained 12 bases not matched to a gene. The CDR3: CASRSGQGFGGETQYF. The CDR3 DNA reads TGCGCCAGCAGATCCGGACAGGGGTTCGGAGGAGAGACCCAGTACTTC.

This clone occurred a few times. This chain uses TRBV11-2 with TRBJ2-1; TRBD2 aligns across 8 bases. This CDR3 comprises 17 residues. Germline CDR1 SGHAT, CDR2 FQNNGV. With V trimmed by 2 bases and J by 1 base, 7 bases remained unmatched. The CDR3 DNA sequence: TGTGCCAGCAGCTTATCCAGCGGGGGAAGTTCCTACAATGAGCAGTTCTTC. Its protein product is CASSLSSGGSSYNEQFF.

The gene calls are TRBV4-3 and TRBJ2-5; D remains ambiguous. The CDR3 totals 14 residues. The V end lost 1 base, the J end lost 1 base, and 7 bases lay between the germline ends. Germline lookup yields CDR1 LGHNA and CDR2 YSLEER. DNA of the CDR3: TGCGCCAGCAGCCAAGGGGCCAGCCAAGAGACCCAGTACTTC. The encoded protein is CASSQGASQETQYF.

The V call is TRBV13, the J call TRBJ2-1, with 9 positions matching TRBD1. The germline gives CDR1 PRHDT, CDR2 FYEKMQ (reference sequence). CDR3 length: 16 residues. Losses at the gene ends were 3 bases for V and 0 bases for J; bases not matched to a gene: 3. The CDR3, as DNA: TGTGCCAGCAGCTTCGGGACAGGGTTCTCCTACAATGAGCAGTTCTTC. It is translated as CASSFGTGFSYNEQFF.

The chain is built from TRBV5-1 and TRBJ1-2; D call uncertain. Germline V lookup: CDR1 SGHRS, CDR2 YFSETQ. The length of the CDR3 is 13 residues. The V end lost 2 bases, the J end lost 1 base, and 6 bases lay between the germline ends. CDR3 in amino acids: CASSFESNYGYTF. In DNA, the CDR3 is TGCGCCAGCAGCTTCGAGAGTAACTATGGCTACACCTTC.

This sequence joins TRBV29-1 and TRBJ1-1; D gene ambiguous. The CDR3 runs to 14 residues. Germline CDR1 is SQVTM and CDR2 is ANQGSEA. Trimming shortened V by 3 bases and J by 1 base, and 12 bases separated the two germline ends. CDR3 coding DNA: TGCAGCGTTGATCCAGTGACGGGGAACACTGAAGCTTTCTTT. As protein: CSVDPVTGNTEAFF.

The chain carries TRBV7-3 and TRBJ2-1, with D maybe TRBD2 (7 bases). V lost 2 bases and J 15 bases, leaving 20 bases between the germline ends. Germline V gene data show CDR1 as SGHTA and CDR2 as FQGTGA. This CDR3 is built from 14 residues. The CDR3 DNA sequence: TGTGCCAGCAGCTTATCGGGGGGCAGGTCTACTTTGTTCTTC. It yields the protein CASSLSGGRSTLFF.

The chain has TRBV2 and TRBJ2-2, with TRBD1 matching over 9 bases. The J segment lost 5 bases and the V segment lost 10 bases, leaving 11 bases of the junction unmatched. CDR1 and CDR2 (germline): SNHLY, FYNNEI. The CDR3 extends over 15 amino acids. This CDR3 reads CAITQTGGRTGELFF. The CDR3, as DNA: TGTGCCATCACACAAACAGGGGGCCGTACCGGGGAGCTGTTTTTT.

This clone came up many times. This chain joins TRBV27 and TRBJ2-7, with no clear D. Germline values: CDR1 MNHEY, CDR2 SMNVEV (reference sequence). The V and J ends lost 0 bases and 0 bases respectively, with 9 bases between them. This CDR3 has 15 amino acids. The CDR3 loop is CASSLSAAVSYEQYF. CDR3 in DNA: TGTGCCAGCAGTTTATCGGCTGCGGTCTCCTACGAGCAGTACTTC.

The chain joins TRBV5-1 to TRBJ2-7; 9 bases fit TRBD1. This CDR3 contains 16 residues. The V segment lost 0 bases and the J segment 2 bases; nucleotides outside the gene matches: 6. Germline V gene data show CDR1 as SGHRS and CDR2 as YFSETQ. The CDR3 nucleotides read TGCGCCAGCAGCTTGGGAGGGACAGGGCGAGCCTACGAGCAGTACTTC. As protein: CASSLGGTGRAYEQYF.